The text below deals with one T cell receptor beta chain. V was shortened by 0 bases and J by 7 bases, with 15 bases between the two germline ends. Germline assignment: CDR1 SGHKS and CDR2 YYEKEE (reference sequence). CDR3 size: 15 residues. TCRdb's copy holds only in-frame clones and misses some; the assay was immunoSEQ multiplex PCR. This table has roughly 290,000 clones, about 88% appearing once. These data come from a study of blood T cell repertoires in COVID-19. What was sequenced was peripheral blood. The rearrangement joins TRBV5-5 to TRBJ2-3, with TRBD2 as a possible D gene (5 bases). This clonotype originated in a woman aged 55-70 years with acute or convalescent COVID-19. The CDR3 is CASSLGVPPGNTQYF. The CDR3 nucleotides read TGTGCCAGCAGCTTGGGCGTCCCCCCGGGGAATACGCAGTATTTT.